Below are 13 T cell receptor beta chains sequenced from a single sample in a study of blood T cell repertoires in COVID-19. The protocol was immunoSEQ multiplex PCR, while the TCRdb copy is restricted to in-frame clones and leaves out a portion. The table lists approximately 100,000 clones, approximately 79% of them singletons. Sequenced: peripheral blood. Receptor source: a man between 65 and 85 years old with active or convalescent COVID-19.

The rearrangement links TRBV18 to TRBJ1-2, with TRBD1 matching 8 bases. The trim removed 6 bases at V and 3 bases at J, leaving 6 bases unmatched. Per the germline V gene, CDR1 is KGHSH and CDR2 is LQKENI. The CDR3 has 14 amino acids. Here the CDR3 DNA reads TGTGCCAGCTCCCCAGGGGGCGCCGACTATGGCTACACCTTC. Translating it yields CASSPGGADYGYTF. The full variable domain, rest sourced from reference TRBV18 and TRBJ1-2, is NAGVMQNPRHLVRRRGQEARLRCSPMKGHSHVYWYRQLPEEGLKFMVYLQKENIIDESGMPKERFSAEFPKEGPSILRIQQVVRGDSAAYFCASSPGGADYGYTFGSGTRLTVV.

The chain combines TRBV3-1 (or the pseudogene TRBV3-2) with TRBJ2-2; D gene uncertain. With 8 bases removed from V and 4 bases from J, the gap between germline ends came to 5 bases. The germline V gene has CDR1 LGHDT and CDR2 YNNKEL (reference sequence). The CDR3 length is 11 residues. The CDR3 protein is CASGSTGELFF. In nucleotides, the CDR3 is TGTGCCAGCGGCAGCACCGGGGAGCTGTTTTTT.

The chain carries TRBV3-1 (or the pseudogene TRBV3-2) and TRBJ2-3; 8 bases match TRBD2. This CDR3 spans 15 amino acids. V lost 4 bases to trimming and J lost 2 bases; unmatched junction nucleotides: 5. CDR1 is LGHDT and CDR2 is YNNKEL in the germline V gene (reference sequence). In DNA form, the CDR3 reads TGTGCCAGCAGCCTAGCGGGATCATACACAGATACGCAGTATTTT. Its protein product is CASSLAGSYTDTQYF.

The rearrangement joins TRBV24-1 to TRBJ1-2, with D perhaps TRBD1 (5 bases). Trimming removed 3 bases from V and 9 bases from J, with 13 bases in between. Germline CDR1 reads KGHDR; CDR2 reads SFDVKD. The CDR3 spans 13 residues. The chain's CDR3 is CATSDRQGRSYTF. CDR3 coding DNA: TGTGCCACCAGTGATCGGCAGGGTCGGAGCTACACCTTC.

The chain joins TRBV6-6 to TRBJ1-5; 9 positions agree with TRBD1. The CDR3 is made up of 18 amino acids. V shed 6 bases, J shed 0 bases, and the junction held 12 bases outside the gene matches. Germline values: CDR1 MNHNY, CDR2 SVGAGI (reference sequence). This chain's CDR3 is CASSRQGGNSYSNQPQHF. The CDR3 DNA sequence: TGTGCCAGCAGCCGACAGGGGGGAAACTCGTATAGCAATCAGCCCCAGCATTTT.

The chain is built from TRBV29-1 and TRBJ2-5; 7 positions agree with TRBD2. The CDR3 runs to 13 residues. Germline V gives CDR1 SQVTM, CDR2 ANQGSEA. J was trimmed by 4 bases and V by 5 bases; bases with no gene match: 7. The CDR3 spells CSVRKSGGETQYF. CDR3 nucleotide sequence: TGCAGCGTTCGTAAATCGGGGGGAGAGACCCAGTACTTC.

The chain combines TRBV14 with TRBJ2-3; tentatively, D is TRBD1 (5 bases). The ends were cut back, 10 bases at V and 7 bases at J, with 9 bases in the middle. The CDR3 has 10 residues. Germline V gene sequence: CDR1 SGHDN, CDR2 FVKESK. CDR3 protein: CAKDKNTQYF. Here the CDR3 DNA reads TGTGCCAAGGACAAGAATACGCAGTATTTT. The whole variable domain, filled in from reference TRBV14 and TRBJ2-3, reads EAGVTQFPSHSVIEKGQTVTLRCDPISGHDNLYWYRRVMGKEIKFLLHFVKESKQDESGMPNNRFLAERTGGTYSTLKVQPAELEDSGVYFCAKDKNTQYFGPGTRLTVL.

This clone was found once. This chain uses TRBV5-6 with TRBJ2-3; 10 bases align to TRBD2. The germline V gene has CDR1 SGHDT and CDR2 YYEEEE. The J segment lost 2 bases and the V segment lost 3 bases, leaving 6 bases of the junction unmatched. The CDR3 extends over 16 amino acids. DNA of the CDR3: TGTGCCAGCAGCTCGCGACTAGCGGGCCTCACAGATACGCAGTATTTT. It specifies CASSSRLAGLTDTQYF.

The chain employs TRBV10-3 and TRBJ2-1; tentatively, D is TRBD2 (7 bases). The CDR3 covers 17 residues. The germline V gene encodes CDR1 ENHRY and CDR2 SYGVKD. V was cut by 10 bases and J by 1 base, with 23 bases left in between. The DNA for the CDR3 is TGTGCCACCAGGCGGGGGCCGGGGCGGAGATCCTACAATGAGCAGTTCTTC. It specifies CATRRGPGRRSYNEQFF.

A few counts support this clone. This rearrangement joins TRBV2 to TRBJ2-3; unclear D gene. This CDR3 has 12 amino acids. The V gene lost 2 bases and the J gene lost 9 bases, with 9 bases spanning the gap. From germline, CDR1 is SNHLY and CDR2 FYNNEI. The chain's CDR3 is CASSELYPTQYF. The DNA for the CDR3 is TGTGCCAGCAGTGAACTCTACCCCACGCAGTATTTT.

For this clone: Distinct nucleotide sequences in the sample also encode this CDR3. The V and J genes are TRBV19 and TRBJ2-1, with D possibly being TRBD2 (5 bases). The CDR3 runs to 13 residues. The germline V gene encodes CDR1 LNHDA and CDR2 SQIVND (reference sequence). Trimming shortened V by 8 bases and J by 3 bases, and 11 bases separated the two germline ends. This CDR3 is CASSPRGYNEQFF. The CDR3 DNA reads TGTGCCAGTTCCCCCCGGGGCTACAATGAGCAGTTCTTC.

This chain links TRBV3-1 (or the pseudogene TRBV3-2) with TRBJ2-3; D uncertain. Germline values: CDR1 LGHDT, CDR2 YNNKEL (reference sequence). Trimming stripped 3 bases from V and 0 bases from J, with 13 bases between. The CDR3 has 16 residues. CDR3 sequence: CASSQRGRSSTDTQYF. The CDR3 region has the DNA TGTGCCAGCAGCCAGAGAGGCCGATCTAGCACAGATACGCAGTATTTT.

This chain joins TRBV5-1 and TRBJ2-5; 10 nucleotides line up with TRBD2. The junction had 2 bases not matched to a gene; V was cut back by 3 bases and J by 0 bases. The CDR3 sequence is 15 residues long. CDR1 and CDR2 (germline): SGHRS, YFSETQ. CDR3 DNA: TGCGCCAGCAGCTATGGACTAGCGGACCAAGAGACCCAGTACTTC. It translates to CASSYGLADQETQYF.